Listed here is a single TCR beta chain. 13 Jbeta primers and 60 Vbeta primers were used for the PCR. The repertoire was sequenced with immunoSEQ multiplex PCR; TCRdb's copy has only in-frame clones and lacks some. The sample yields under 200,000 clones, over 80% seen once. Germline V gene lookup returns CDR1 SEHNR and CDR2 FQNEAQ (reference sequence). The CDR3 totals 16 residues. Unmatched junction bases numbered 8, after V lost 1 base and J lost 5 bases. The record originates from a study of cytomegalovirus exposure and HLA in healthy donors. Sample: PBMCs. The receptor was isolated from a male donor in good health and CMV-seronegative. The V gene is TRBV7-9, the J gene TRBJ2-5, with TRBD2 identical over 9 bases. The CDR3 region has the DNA TGTGCCAGCAGCTTAGGTCCCGCTAGCGGGGAGGAGACCCAGTACTTC. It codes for CASSLGPASGEETQYF.